The clone carrying this TCR beta chain turned up a few times. What it recognizes is unknown. This entry belongs to a study of vaccination and CD4 T cells after COVID-19. Looking at the study overall: Control cultures, each given a CEFX pool, an HIV-1 Nef pool, or no peptide, were included.

Trimming shortened V by 0 bases and J by 5 bases, and 14 bases separated the two germline ends. This CDR3 comprises 15 residues. Germline V gene data show CDR1 as DFQATT and CDR2 as SNEGSKA (reference sequence). Treatment of the sample: roughly 11-day PBMC culture with coronavirus spike peptide pools or control peptides (ViraFEST assay). Investigators obtained the unexposed donor's CD4+ T cells before the COVID-19 pandemic (2011-2018). Sequence data for DNA of cultured CD4+ T cells were generated by the Oncomine TCR Beta short-read assay. Genomic DNA was extracted from cultured CD4+ T cells. TCRdb re-analysed the PCR reads in MiXCR, keeping a single row per CDR3 protein. The data hold around 3,000 distinct CDR3 sequences, with about 18% observed a single time. Study-level findings and limits: In convalescent patients, 304 of 307 vaccine-specific clones were mono-reactive for SARS-CoV-2 spike.

The TCR originated in a human donor in good health. Sequenced sample: CD4+ T cells from blood, cultured in vitro. The gene calls are TRBV20-1 and TRBJ1-5; no clear D. The CDR3 DNA sequence: TGCAGTGCTAGAGATCCGAACAGATTTGATCAGCCCCAGCATTTT. Amino acid sequence: CSARDPNRFDQPQHF.